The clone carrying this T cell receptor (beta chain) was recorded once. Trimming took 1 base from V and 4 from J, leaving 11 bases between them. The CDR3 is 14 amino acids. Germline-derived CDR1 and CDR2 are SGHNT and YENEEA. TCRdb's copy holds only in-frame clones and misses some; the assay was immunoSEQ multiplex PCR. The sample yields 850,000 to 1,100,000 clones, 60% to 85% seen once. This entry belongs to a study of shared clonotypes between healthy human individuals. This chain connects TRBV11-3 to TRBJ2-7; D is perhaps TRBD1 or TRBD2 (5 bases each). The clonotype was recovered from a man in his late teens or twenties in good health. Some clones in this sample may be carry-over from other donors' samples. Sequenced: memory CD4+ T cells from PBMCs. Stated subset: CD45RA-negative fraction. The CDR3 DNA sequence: TGTGCCAGCAGCTTAGGGGACCAAGAATACGAGCAGTACTTC. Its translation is CASSLGDQEYEQYF. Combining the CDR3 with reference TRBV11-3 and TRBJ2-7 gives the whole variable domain EAGVVQSPRYKIIEKKQPVAFWCNPISGHNTLYWYLQNLGQGPELLIRYENEEAVDDSQLPKDRFSAERLKGVDSTLKIQPAELGDSAVYLCASSLGDQEYEQYFGPGTRLTVT.